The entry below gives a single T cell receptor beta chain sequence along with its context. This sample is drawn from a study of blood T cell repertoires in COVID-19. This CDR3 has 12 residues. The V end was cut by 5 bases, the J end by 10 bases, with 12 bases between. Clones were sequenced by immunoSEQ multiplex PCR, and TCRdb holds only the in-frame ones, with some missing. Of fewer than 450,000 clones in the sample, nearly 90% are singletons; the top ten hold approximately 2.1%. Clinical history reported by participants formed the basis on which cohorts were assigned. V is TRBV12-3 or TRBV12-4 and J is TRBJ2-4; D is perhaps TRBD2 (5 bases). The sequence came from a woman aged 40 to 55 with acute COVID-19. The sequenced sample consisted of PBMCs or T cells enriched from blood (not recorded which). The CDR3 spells CASSGRTGIQYF. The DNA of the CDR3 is TGTGCCAGCAGTGGACGCACGGGGATTCAGTACTTC.